Below, 18 T cell receptor beta chains from the same sample are listed, as sequenced in a study of blood T cell repertoires in COVID-19. Assay: immunoSEQ multiplex PCR; the TCRdb copy retains only in-frame clones and omits some. The profile shows some 150,000 clones, over 75% of them singletons. The material sequenced was PBMCs or T cells enriched from blood (not recorded which). The receptor set was obtained from a woman in her 30s with acute COVID-19.

V is TRBV29-1 and J is TRBJ2-7; 13 bases align to TRBD2. Germline CDR1 SQVTM, CDR2 ANQGSEA. The CDR3 length is 15 residues. Germline trimming cut 4 bases from V and 5 bases from J; bases unmatched to any gene: 8. CDR3: CSVVFVLAGGDEQYF. The CDR3 nucleotides read TGCAGCGTTGTCTTTGTACTAGCGGGAGGGGACGAGCAGTACTTC.

This chain links TRBV9 with TRBJ1-6; D unresolved. Trimming shortened V by 3 bases and J by 8 bases, and 6 bases separated the two germline ends. The CDR3 totals 12 residues. From germline, CDR1 is SGDLS and CDR2 YYNGEE. The CDR3 DNA follows: TGTGCCAGCAGCGGAGATTATTCACCCCTCCACTTT. Its translation is CASSGDYSPLHF. The variable domain in full, completed from reference TRBV9 and TRBJ1-6, reads DSGVTQTPKHLITATGQRVTLRCSPRSGDLSVYWYQQSLDQGLQFLIQYYNGEERAKGNILERFSAQQFPDLHSELNLSSLELGDSALYFCASSGDYSPLHFGNGTRLTVT.

The chain employs TRBV3-1 (or the pseudogene TRBV3-2) and TRBJ1-1, with 10 positions matching TRBD1. The J segment lost 5 bases and the V segment lost 0 bases, leaving 9 bases of the junction unmatched. CDR3 size: 17 residues. Per the germline V gene, CDR1 is LGHDT and CDR2 is YNNKEL (reference sequence). CDR3 protein: CASSQEGDRGCGTEAFF. The CDR3 region has the DNA TGTGCCAGCAGCCAAGAGGGGGACAGGGGATGTGGGACTGAAGCTTTCTTT.

This clone was recorded only once. The chain couples TRBV15 to TRBJ1-2, with D possibly TRBD1 on 6 matching bases. The CDR3 loop spans 13 amino acids. Germline CDR1 LNHNV, CDR2 YYDKDF (reference sequence). V dropped 5 bases and J dropped 8 bases, with 15 bases sitting between them. For the CDR3, the DNA is TGTGCCACCAGCTTCAACAGGGCGTCCGGCTACACCTTC. Translating gives CATSFNRASGYTF.

This clone was picked up one time. Here the CDR3 reads CASSYGRENDEQYF. CDR3 nucleotide sequence: TGTGCCAGCAGTTACGGGCGGGAGAACGACGAGCAGTACTTC. V is TRBV6-2 or TRBV6-3 and J is TRBJ2-7; 7 bases agree with TRBD2. The CDR3 loop spans 14 amino acids. V trimming: 2 bases; J trimming: 5 bases; junction bases outside the gene matches: 6. Germline CDR1 reads MNHEY; CDR2 reads SVGEGT.

This sequence joins TRBV5-1 and TRBJ2-5, with 7 bases identical to TRBD1. The length of the CDR3 is 15 residues. Trimming removed 1 base from V and 5 bases from J; junction bases left unmatched: 8. Per the germline V gene, CDR1 is SGHRS and CDR2 is YFSETQ. CDR3 coding DNA: TGCGCCAGCAGCTTGTGGACAGGACCTTCGGAGACCCAGTACTTC. Translating gives CASSLWTGPSETQYF. Complete variable domain (other parts from reference TRBV5-1 and TRBJ2-5): KAGVTQTPRYLIKTRGQQVTLSCSPISGHRSVSWYQQTPGQGLQFLFEYFSETQRNKGNFPGRFSGRQFSNSRSEMNVSTLELGDSALYLCASSLWTGPSETQYFGPGTRLLVL.

This clone was counted once. V and J are TRBV5-1 and TRBJ2-5; TRBD1 matches 11 bases. The trim removed 3 bases at V and 2 bases at J, leaving 6 bases unmatched. The CDR3 contains 16 residues. Germline V gene sequence: CDR1 SGHRS, CDR2 YFSETQ. The CDR3 DNA sequence: TGCGCCAGCAGCTCCCAAAGGGACAGGGGGCAAGAGACCCAGTACTTC. As protein: CASSSQRDRGQETQYF.

A single count supports this clone. The rearrangement uses TRBV29-1 and TRBJ1-2; perhaps TRBD1 as D (6 bases). Trimming removed 3 bases from V and 13 bases from J, with 12 bases in between. This CDR3 spans 10 amino acids. CDR1 is SQVTM, CDR2 ANQGSEA, per germline. The CDR3 is CSVEDSRGTF. In DNA form, the CDR3 reads TGCAGCGTTGAGGATTCCAGGGGCACCTTC.

The V gene is TRBV18, the J gene TRBJ1-2; 9 bases line up with TRBD1. The ends lost 0 bases at V and 5 bases at J; junction bases unmatched: 4. This CDR3 spans 15 amino acids. CDR1 is KGHSH, CDR2 LQKENI, per germline. CDR3 sequence (DNA): TGTGCCAGCTCACCACCGGGACAGGGTTCTTATGGCTACACCTTC. This codes for CASSPPGQGSYGYTF.

J is TRBJ1-5 and V is TRBV18, with 9 bases lining up with TRBD1. The CDR3 has 20 amino acids. Germline-derived CDR1 and CDR2 are KGHSH and LQKENI. Germline trimming cut 5 bases from V and 0 bases from J; bases unmatched to any gene: 17. In DNA form, the CDR3 reads TGTGCCAGCTCAGCCACCGGACAGGGGTTTTCTGGGCATAGCAATCAGCCCCAGCATTTT. It specifies CASSATGQGFSGHSNQPQHF.

This clone came up once. The J gene is TRBJ2-1, the V gene TRBV4-1; 11 bases match TRBD2. The CDR3 spans 21 residues. Per germline, CDR1 MGHRA and CDR2 YSYEKL. V dropped 1 base and J dropped 6; count of bases not matched to a gene: 20. The CDR3 DNA reads as TGCGCCAGCAGCCAAGGATCATTGTTGGGACTAGCGGCCTTGGCCCCCAATGAGCAGTTCTTC. Translated: CASSQGSLLGLAALAPNEQFF.

The CDR3 here is CASSFQGNYGYTF. DNA of the CDR3: TGTGCCAGCAGTTTCCAGGGAAACTATGGCTACACCTTC. This chain uses TRBV28 with TRBJ1-2; tentatively, D is TRBD1 (5 bases). Trimming pared 3 bases from V and 2 bases from J, leaving 7 bases between. Germline assignment: CDR1 MDHEN and CDR2 SYDVKM. The CDR3 is 13 residues long.

Remarks on this clone: Other DNA sequences in this specimen translate into the identical CDR3. The chain recombines TRBV28 with TRBJ1-1; weak D call: TRBD1 (5 bases). This CDR3 spans 13 amino acids. V lost 6 bases to trimming and J lost 2 bases, with 10 bases between them. Germline CDR1 reads MDHEN; CDR2 reads SYDVKM. The CDR3 sequence: CASSPTGNTEAFF. DNA for the CDR3: TGTGCCAGCAGCCCCACAGGTAACACTGAAGCTTTCTTT.

The chain recombines TRBV5-4 with TRBJ2-5, with a possible D match to TRBD2 (7 bases). Per the germline V gene, CDR1 is SGHNT and CDR2 is YYREEE (reference sequence). The ends were cut back, 0 bases at V and 5 bases at J, with 14 bases in the middle. The CDR3 is 15 amino acids. This CDR3 reads CASSLAKEGGETQYF. CDR3 in DNA: TGTGCCAGCAGCTTGGCCAAAGAGGGGGGGGAGACCCAGTACTTC.

CDR3 DNA sequence: TGTGCCAGCAGCCAAACAGGGAGCGATTCACCCCTCCACTTT. Residues: CASSQTGSDSPLHF. The chain joins TRBV3-1 (or the pseudogene TRBV3-2) to TRBJ1-6, with a possible D match to TRBD1 (6 bases). V was clipped by 2 bases and J by 8 bases, with 10 bases between them. The germline gives CDR1 LGHDT, CDR2 YNNKEL (reference sequence). The CDR3 is made up of 14 amino acids.

V and J are TRBV15 and TRBJ2-5; D ambiguous. Germline values: CDR1 LNHNV, CDR2 YYDKDF (reference sequence). The CDR3 runs 18 residues. The ends were cut back, 5 bases at V and 1 base at J, with 23 bases in the middle. CDR3: CATSGRSNPTKIQETQYF. In DNA form, the CDR3 reads TGTGCCACCAGCGGAAGATCAAATCCCACTAAGATCCAAGAGACCCAGTACTTC.

V is TRBV24-1 and J is TRBJ1-1, with 7 bases lining up with TRBD1. Germline V gives CDR1 KGHDR, CDR2 SFDVKD. The V and J ends lost 10 bases and 1 base, in that order; junction bases with no gene match: 2. This CDR3 is built from 12 residues. The CDR3 DNA sequence: TGTGCCACTCAGGGGGAGAACACTGAAGCTTTCTTT. This translates into CATQGENTEAFF.

The chain is built from TRBV7-2 and TRBJ2-3; 8 nucleotides agree with TRBD2. J lost 5 bases, V lost 5 bases, and 12 bases had no gene match. CDR1 and CDR2 from the germline V gene are SGHTA and FQGNSA. The CDR3 covers 16 residues. The CDR3 sequence: CASSPAFGLAGDTQYF. DNA for the CDR3: TGTGCCAGCAGCCCGGCGTTTGGTCTAGCGGGAGATACGCAGTATTTT.